These 18 T cell receptor beta chains came from one sample sequenced in a study of cytomegalovirus exposure and HLA in healthy donors. A multiplex PCR was run with 60 Vbeta primers and 13 Jbeta primers. Clones were sequenced by immunoSEQ multiplex PCR, and TCRdb holds only the in-frame ones, with some missing. In the table there are around 90,000 clones, 82% of which are singletons. The sequencing sample was made of PBMCs. Receptor source: a man aged 50 to 59 in good health and CMV-seronegative.

The CDR3 DNA follows: TGTGCCAGCAGCTTGGTTCCGCGAGAGCAGTACTTC. Its translation: CASSLVPREQYF. The chain joins TRBV5-5 to TRBJ2-7; D is undetermined. Per the germline V gene, CDR1 is SGHKS and CDR2 is YYEKEE (reference sequence). The CDR3 has 12 amino acids. Trimming took 0 bases from V and 7 from J, leaving 8 bases between them. Based on the CDR3 plus reference TRBV5-5 and TRBJ2-7, the full variable domain is DAGVTQSPTHLIKTRGQQVTLRCSPISGHKSVSWYQQVLGQGPQFIFQYYEKEERGRGNFPDRFSARQFPNYSSELNVNALLLGDSALYLCASSLVPREQYFGPGTRLTVT.

Comments on this clone: Sequence at one end of the junction differs from germline and may be a read error. The V gene is TRBV7-7, the J gene TRBJ2-6, with D possibly matching TRBD2 (6 bases). The CDR3 covers 20 residues. Germline CDR1 SSHAT, CDR2 FNYEAQ (reference sequence). The CDR3: CASSSPPQGLAPGGANVLTF. The CDR3 region has the DNA TGTGCTAGCAGCTCCCCTCCTCAAGGGCTAGCGCCGGGGGGGGCCAACGTCCTGACTTTC. Using reference TRBV7-7 and TRBJ2-6 for the parts outside the CDR3, the full variable domain is GAGVSQSPRYKVTKRGQDVTLRCDPISSHATLYWYQQALGQGPEFLTYFNYEAQPDKSGLPSDRFSAERPEGSISTLTIQRTEQRDSAMYRCASSSPPQGLAPGGANVLTFGAGSRLTVL.

This clone was seen once. The V and J genes are TRBV19 and TRBJ2-5; weak D call: TRBD2 (6 bases). Germline values: CDR1 LNHDA, CDR2 SQIVND (reference sequence). The V gene lost 5 bases and the J gene lost 1 base, with 8 bases spanning the gap. The CDR3 contains 13 residues. The CDR3 protein is CASSGGLQETQYF. CDR3 coding DNA: TGTGCCAGTAGTGGGGGACTCCAAGAGACCCAGTACTTC. Combining the CDR3 with reference TRBV19 and TRBJ2-5 gives the whole variable domain DGGITQSPKYLFRKEGQNVTLSCEQNLNHDAMYWYRQDPGQGLRLIYYSQIVNDFQKGDIAEGYSVSREKKESFPLTVTSAQKNPTAFYLCASSGGLQETQYFGPGTRLLVL.

The chain links TRBV5-6 to TRBJ2-3; D not resolved. Germline lookup yields CDR1 SGHDT and CDR2 YYEEEE. CDR3 length equals 13 residues. Trimming removed 1 base from V and 2 bases from J, with 5 bases in between. The chain's CDR3 is CASSLPDTDTQYF. CDR3 sequence (DNA): TGTGCCAGCAGCTTGCCAGACACAGATACGCAGTATTTT.

This clone was detected once. Other DNA sequences in this sample translate to the same CDR3. The genes are TRBV9 and TRBJ2-1; 8 nucleotides align to TRBD2. Germline V gives CDR1 SGDLS, CDR2 YYNGEE. The CDR3 consists of 14 residues. V lost 1 base and J lost 3; bases outside the gene matches: 0. CDR3 sequence (DNA): TGTGCCAGCAGCGTAAGCGGGAGCTACAATGAGCAGTTCTTC. Amino acid sequence: CASSVSGSYNEQFF.

V is TRBV28 and J is TRBJ1-5, with a possible D match to TRBD1 (6 bases). The CDR3 contains 18 residues. Trimming stripped 7 bases from V and 5 bases from J, with 27 bases between. Germline loops: CDR1 MDHEN, CDR2 SYDVKM. CDR3 protein: CASTPGQSGGAGDQPQHF. The CDR3 nucleotides read TGTGCCAGCACCCCGGGCCAAAGTGGGGGGGCCGGCGATCAGCCCCAGCATTTT.

The CDR3 region is CASSPNRGTDTGELFF. The CDR3 coding sequence is TGCGCCAGCAGCCCGAACAGGGGCACGGACACCGGGGAGCTGTTTTTT. The chain employs TRBV5-1 and TRBJ2-2, with 7 bases identical to TRBD1. From germline, CDR1 is SGHRS and CDR2 YFSETQ. Trimming at V came to 4 bases and at J to 3 bases, leaving 9 bases not matched to a gene. CDR3 length: 16 amino acids.

The V gene is TRBV28, the J gene TRBJ2-5; a weak D match, TRBD2 (6 bases). V lost 6 bases, J lost 4 bases, and 15 bases lay in between. This CDR3 region has 14 residues. CDR1 and CDR2 (germline): MDHEN, SYDVKM. The CDR3 reads CASSPPQGGETQYF. The DNA for the CDR3 is TGTGCCAGCAGCCCCCCGCAGGGAGGAGAGACCCAGTACTTC.

V and J are TRBV4-3 and TRBJ2-5; 7 bases are shared with TRBD2. The CDR3 has 14 amino acids. Trimming took 4 bases from V and 4 from J; bases not matched to a gene: 6. The germline V gene encodes CDR1 LGHNA and CDR2 YSLEER. CDR3 nucleotides: TGCGCCAGCAGCCTCCATACTAGCGTAGAGACCCAGTACTTC. It specifies CASSLHTSVETQYF.

The chain carries TRBV19 and TRBJ1-5, with D unclear. The V end lost 4 bases, the J end lost 2 bases, and 21 bases lay between the germline ends. Germline lookup yields CDR1 LNHDA and CDR2 SQIVND (reference sequence). The CDR3 is 18 amino acids. The CDR3: CASSTVAPHEGGNQPQHF. CDR3 coding DNA: TGTGCCAGTAGTACTGTAGCACCTCATGAGGGAGGCAATCAGCCCCAGCATTTT.

The chain recombines TRBV5-1 with TRBJ2-1; TRBD2 agrees at 7 bases. V was pared by 0 bases and J by 4 bases, with 4 bases of the junction left unmatched. Germline values: CDR1 SGHRS, CDR2 YFSETQ. This CDR3 region has 15 residues. CDR3 sequence reads: CASSLGGGWYNEQFF. DNA of the CDR3: TGCGCCAGCAGCTTGGGGGGAGGGTGGTACAATGAGCAGTTCTTC. Combining the CDR3 with reference TRBV5-1 and TRBJ2-1 gives the whole variable domain KAGVTQTPRYLIKTRGQQVTLSCSPISGHRSVSWYQQTPGQGLQFLFEYFSETQRNKGNFPGRFSGRQFSNSRSEMNVSTLELGDSALYLCASSLGGGWYNEQFFGPGTRLTVL.

The chain combines TRBV2 with TRBJ2-7, with TRBD2 matching 7 bases. The length of the CDR3 is 11 residues. Germline-derived CDR1 and CDR2 are SNHLY and FYNNEI. The trim removed 7 bases at V and 6 bases at J, leaving 3 bases unmatched. CDR3 protein: CASTREAEQYF. CDR3 coding DNA: TGTGCCAGCACCCGGGAGGCCGAGCAGTACTTC.

The chain couples TRBV29-1 to TRBJ1-2, with 7 nucleotides matching TRBD1. This CDR3 region has 14 residues. The V segment lost 0 bases and the J segment 3 bases; nucleotides outside the gene matches: 4. Germline lookup yields CDR1 SQVTM and CDR2 ANQGSEA. This chain's CDR3 is CSVEDGDRDYGYTF. In DNA form, the CDR3 reads TGCAGCGTTGAAGATGGAGACAGGGACTATGGCTACACCTTC.

The chain employs TRBV5-4 and TRBJ1-1, with 7 bases that match TRBD1. Germline V gene data show CDR1 as SGHNT and CDR2 as YYREEE (reference sequence). The V and J ends lost 4 bases and 0 bases, in that order; junction bases with no gene match: 6. The CDR3 runs to 15 residues. This chain's CDR3 is CASSPGTVMNTEAFF. The CDR3 DNA follows: TGTGCCAGCAGCCCCGGGACAGTGATGAACACTGAAGCTTTCTTT.

The chain is built from TRBV11-2 and TRBJ2-4; 8 bases agree with TRBD1. V gave up 4 bases and J gave up 1 base; unmatched junction bases: 15. CDR1 and CDR2 from the germline V gene are SGHAT and FQNNGV. The CDR3 contains 19 residues. CDR3 residues: CASSSQGQEQHWAKNIQYF. The CDR3 DNA follows: TGTGCCAGCAGCTCCCAGGGACAGGAGCAGCACTGGGCCAAAAACATTCAGTACTTC.

This chain joins TRBV4-1 and TRBJ1-1; 8 bases agree with TRBD1. The CDR3 runs to 15 residues. Germline loops: CDR1 MGHRA, CDR2 YSYEKL. V trimming: 4 bases; J trimming: 1 base; junction bases outside the gene matches: 5. CDR3 sequence reads: CASSLSDRGNTEAFF. The CDR3 DNA reads TGCGCCAGCAGCCTTTCCGACAGGGGGAACACTGAAGCTTTCTTT.

The V and J genes are TRBV9 and TRBJ2-3, with TRBD2 as a possible D gene (6 bases). Germline CDR1 reads SGDLS; CDR2 reads YYNGEE. The CDR3 covers 16 residues. V dropped 2 bases and J dropped 0 bases, with 13 bases sitting between them. Here the CDR3 reads CASSVLDSGSTDTQYF. The CDR3 DNA reads TGTGCCAGCAGCGTCCTGGATAGCGGAAGCACAGATACGCAGTATTTT.

The CDR3 loop reads CASTAGTGGSYEQYF. CDR3 sequence (DNA): TGTGCCAGCACCGCAGGGACAGGGGGTTCTTACGAGCAGTACTTC. The V and J genes are TRBV2 and TRBJ2-7; TRBD1 matches 11 bases. The CDR3 length is 15 residues. V shed 7 bases and J 4 bases; nucleotides not matched to a gene: 9. Germline CDR1 SNHLY, CDR2 FYNNEI.